This T cell receptor beta chain was profiled in a study of CD8 T cells in ankylosing spondylitis. This clonotype was detected only a few times. Its antigen is as yet unknown. Researchers built TCR beta libraries using quantitative 5'-RACE with molecular barcodes. TCRdb analysed the 5' RACE reads with MiXCR anew, one entry per CDR3 protein. Altogether 330,000 or so distinct CDR3 sequences are present, 7% to 9% being singletons, with the ten largest covering 14% to 15%. Germline CDR1 is SGHTA and CDR2 is FQGNSA. V lost 5 bases to trimming and J lost 3 bases, with 10 bases between them. The length of the CDR3 is 13 residues. Study observations and caveats: Ankylosing spondylitis blood appeared to be characterized by a TCR beta motif of eight or nine highly homologous variants.

This clonotype was obtained from a male donor with ankylosing spondylitis. This sequence joins TRBV7-2 and TRBJ1-1; D gene ambiguous. Sequencing was done on a sample of blood, either unsorted or a sorted T cell fraction (not recorded which). The CDR3: CASSEASYTEAFF. In DNA form, the CDR3 reads TGTGCCAGCAGCGAGGCAAGCTACACTGAAGCTTTCTTT.